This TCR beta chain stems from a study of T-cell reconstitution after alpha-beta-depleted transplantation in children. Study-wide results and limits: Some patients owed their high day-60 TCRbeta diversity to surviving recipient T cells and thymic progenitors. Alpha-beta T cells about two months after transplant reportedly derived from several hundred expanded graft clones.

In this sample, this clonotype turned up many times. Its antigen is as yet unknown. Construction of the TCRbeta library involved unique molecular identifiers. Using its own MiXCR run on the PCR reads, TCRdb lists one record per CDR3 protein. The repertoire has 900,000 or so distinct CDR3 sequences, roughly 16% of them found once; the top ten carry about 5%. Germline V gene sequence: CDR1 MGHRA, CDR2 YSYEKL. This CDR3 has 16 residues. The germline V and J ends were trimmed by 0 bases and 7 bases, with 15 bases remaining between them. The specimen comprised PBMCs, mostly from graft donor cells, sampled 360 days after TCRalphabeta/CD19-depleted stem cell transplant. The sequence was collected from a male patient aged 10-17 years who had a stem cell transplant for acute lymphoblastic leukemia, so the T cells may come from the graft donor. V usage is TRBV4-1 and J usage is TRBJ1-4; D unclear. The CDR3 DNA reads TGCGCCAGCAGCCAAGACCCGACTCTCGGAAGTGAAAAACTGTTTTTT. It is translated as CASSQDPTLGSEKLFF.